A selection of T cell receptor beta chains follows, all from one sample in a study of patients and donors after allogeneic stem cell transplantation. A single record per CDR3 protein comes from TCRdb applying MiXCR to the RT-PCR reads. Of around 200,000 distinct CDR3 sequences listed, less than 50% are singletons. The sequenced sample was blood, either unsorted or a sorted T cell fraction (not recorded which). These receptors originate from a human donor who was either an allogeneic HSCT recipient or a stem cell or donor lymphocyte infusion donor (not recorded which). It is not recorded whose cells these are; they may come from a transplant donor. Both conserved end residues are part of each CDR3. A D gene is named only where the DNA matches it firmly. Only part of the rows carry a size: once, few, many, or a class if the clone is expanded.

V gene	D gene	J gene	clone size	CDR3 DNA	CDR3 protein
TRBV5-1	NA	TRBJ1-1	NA	TGCGCCAGCAGCTTGGTGGGGACACCTCGGAACACTGAAGCTTTCTTT	CASSLVGTPRNTEAFF
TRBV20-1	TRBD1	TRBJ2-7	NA	TGCAGTGCTAGAGACCTCCGGGACAGGCTTTCAGGGGAGCAGTACTTC	CSARDLRDRLSGEQYF
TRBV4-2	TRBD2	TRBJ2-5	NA	TGTGCCAGCAGCCAAGAGAGGCTAGCGGGGGGACCTCAAGAGACCCAGTACTTC	CASSQERLAGGPQETQYF
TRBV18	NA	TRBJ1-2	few	TGTGCCAGCTCACCTAGGGAGGACTATGGCTACACCTTC	CASSPREDYGYTF
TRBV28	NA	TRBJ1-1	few	TGTGCCAGCAATGTCGGGGCTGCCACTGAAGCTTTCTTT	CASNVGAATEAFF
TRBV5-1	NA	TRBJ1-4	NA	TGCGCCAGCAGCCTTGGTGAAATAGCAACTAATGAAAAACTGTTTTTT	CASSLGEIATNEKLFF
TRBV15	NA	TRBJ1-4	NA	TGTGCCACCAGCAGCCGGACAGCAACTAATGAAAAACTGTTTTTT	CATSSRTATNEKLFF
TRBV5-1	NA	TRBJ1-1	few	TGCGCCAGCAGCCCCGGGACCTTCCCTGAAGCTTTCTTT	CASSPGTFPEAFF
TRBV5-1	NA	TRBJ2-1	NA	TGCGCCAGCAGCCCTCTCGAAGGGAGTGAGCAGTTCTTC	CASSPLEGSEQFF
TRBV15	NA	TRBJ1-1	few	TGTGCCACCAGCAGGGCGCCAAGAACTGAAGCTTTCTTT	CATSRAPRTEAFF
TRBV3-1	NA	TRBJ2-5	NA	TGTGCCAGCAGCCAAGATAGGGTTGGGACCCAGTACTTC	CASSQDRVGTQYF
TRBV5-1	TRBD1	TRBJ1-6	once	TGCGCCAGCAGCTCCTGGACAGGGGATTCACCCCTCCACTTT	CASSSWTGDSPLHF
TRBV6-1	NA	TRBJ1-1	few	TGTGCCAGCAGAAGGGACGGTAACACTGAAGCTTTCTTT	CASRRDGNTEAFF
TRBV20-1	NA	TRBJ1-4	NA	TGCAGTGCTCCGGGGCGGGCCCCCGCAACTAATGAAAAACTGTTTTTT	CSAPGRAPATNEKLFF
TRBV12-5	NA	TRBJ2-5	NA	TGTGCTAGTGGTTTACGACTCGGAGAGACCCAGTACTTC	CASGLRLGETQYF
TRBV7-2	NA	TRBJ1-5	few	TGTGCCAGCAGCTTAGTCGGGAGAGCCCCCATTAAGCCCCAGCATTTT	CASSLVGRAPIKPQHF
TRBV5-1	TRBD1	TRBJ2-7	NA	TGCGCCAGCAGCTTGGTGGGGACAGGGCACTACGAGCAGTACTTC	CASSLVGTGHYEQYF
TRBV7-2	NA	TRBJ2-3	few	TGTGCCAGCAGCTTAGTGGCAGATAGCACAGATACGCAGTATTTT	CASSLVADSTDTQYF
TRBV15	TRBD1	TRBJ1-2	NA	TGTGCCACCAGCAGAGATTTGCGGACAGGGGGCCGTATCTATGGCTACACCTTC	CATSRDLRTGGRIYGYTF
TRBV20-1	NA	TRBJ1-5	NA	TGCAGTGCTAGAGATGTCCCCCGACACGGCAATCAGCCCCAGCATTTT	CSARDVPRHGNQPQHF
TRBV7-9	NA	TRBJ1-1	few	TGTGCCAGCAGCCCACCTGGCCCGGGCACTGAAGCTTTCTTT	CASSPPGPGTEAFF
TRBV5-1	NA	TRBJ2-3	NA	TGCGCCAGCAGCTTGGACTCCCGCACAGATACGCAGTATTTT	CASSLDSRTDTQYF
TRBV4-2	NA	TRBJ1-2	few	TGTGCCAGCAGCCAACCCCCGTCTGCTGGCTACACCTTC	CASSQPPSAGYTF
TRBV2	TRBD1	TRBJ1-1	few	TGTGCCAGCCATGACAGGGTGGGGACTGAAGCTTTCTTT	CASHDRVGTEAFF
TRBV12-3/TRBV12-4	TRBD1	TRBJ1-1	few	TGTGCCGGACGGACGGGGACAGCTGAAGCTTTCTTT	CAGRTGTAEAFF
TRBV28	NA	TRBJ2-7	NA	TGTGCCACCCATGGAGGGAGCTCCTACGAGCAGTACTTC	CATHGGSSYEQYF
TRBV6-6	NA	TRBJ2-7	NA	TGTGCCAGCAGACCCCGGGCCTTCTACGAGCAGTACTTC	CASRPRAFYEQYF
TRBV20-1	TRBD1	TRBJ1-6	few	TGCAGTGCTCTTCACGGGGGACAGTTCTACTCCTATAATTCACCCCTCCACTTT	CSALHGGQFYSYNSPLHF
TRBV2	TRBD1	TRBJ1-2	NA	TGTGCCAAGGACAGGGGATCGTCCTATGGCTACACCTTC	CAKDRGSSYGYTF
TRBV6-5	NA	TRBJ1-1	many	TGTGCCAGCGGCGCAATGAACACTGAAGCTTTCTTT	CASGAMNTEAFF
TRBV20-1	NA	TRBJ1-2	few	TGCAGTGCTAGAGGGGGCTCTAACTATGGCTACACCTTC	CSARGGSNYGYTF
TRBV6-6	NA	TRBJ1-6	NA	TGTGCCAGCAGCCCCGCGGGGGCCGGAGGTTCACCCCTCCACTTT	CASSPAGAGGSPLHF
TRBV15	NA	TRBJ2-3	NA	TGTGCCACCAGCACCCTCGACGGAAGCACAGATACGCAGTATTTT	CATSTLDGSTDTQYF
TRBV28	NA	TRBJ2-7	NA	TGTGCCAGCAGGCCGGGGCTAACCTACGAGCAGTACTTC	CASRPGLTYEQYF
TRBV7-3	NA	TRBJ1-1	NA	TGTGCCAGCAGCGAGGCGTGGGACACTGAAGCTTTCTTT	CASSEAWDTEAFF
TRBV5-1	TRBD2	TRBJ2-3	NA	TGCGCCAGCAGTCCCGGGAGCGGGGGTGAGGATACGCAGTATTTT	CASSPGSGGEDTQYF
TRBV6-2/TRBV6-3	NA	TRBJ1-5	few	TGTGCCAGCAGTTACGTGACAGACAATCAGCCCCAGCATTTT	CASSYVTDNQPQHF
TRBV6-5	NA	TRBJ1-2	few	TGTGCCAGCAGACCCGACTTGGACAGTTTCTATGGCTACACCTTC	CASRPDLDSFYGYTF
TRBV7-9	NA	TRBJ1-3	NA	TGTGCCAGCCGCCCAACGGCAGGGCCGCGCTCTGGAAACACCATATATTTT	CASRPTAGPRSGNTIYF
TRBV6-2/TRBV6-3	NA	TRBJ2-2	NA	TGTGCCAGCAGCCGCGCCCGAGGGGGGGCGCGAACCGGGGAGCTGTTTTTT	CASSRARGGARTGELFF
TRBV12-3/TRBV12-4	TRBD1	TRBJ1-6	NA	TGTGCCAGCAGAAGGACAGGGGAGGGATCACCCCTCCACTTT	CASRRTGEGSPLHF
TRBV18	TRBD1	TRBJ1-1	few	TGTGCCAGCTCACAGATACCTCAGGGGGCCAACACTGAAGCTTTCTTT	CASSQIPQGANTEAFF
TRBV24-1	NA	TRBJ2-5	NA	TGTGCCACCAGTGATTTTGACATAAAAGTAGGAGAGACCCAGTACTTC	CATSDFDIKVGETQYF
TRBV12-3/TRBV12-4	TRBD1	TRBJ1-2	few	TGTGCCAGCAGTTCATCCCCGGGACAGGGGAGAAACTATGGCTACACCTTC	CASSSSPGQGRNYGYTF
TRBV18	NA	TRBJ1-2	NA	TGTGCCAGCTCACCAAGACTGACTCCCACCGCCAACTATGGCTACACCTTC	CASSPRLTPTANYGYTF
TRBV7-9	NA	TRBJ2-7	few	TGTGCCAGCAGCCCCAGGGCCTACGAGCAGTACTTC	CASSPRAYEQYF
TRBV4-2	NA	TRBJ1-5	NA	TGTGCCAGCAGCCAATCCTCGACTCTCGTTTTCGGCAATCAGCCCCAGCATTTT	CASSQSSTLVFGNQPQHF
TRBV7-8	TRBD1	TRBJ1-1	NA	TGTGCCAGCAGCTTCGCAGGACAGGGGGGGACTGAAGCTTTCTTT	CASSFAGQGGTEAFF
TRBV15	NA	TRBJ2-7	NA	TGTGCCACCAGCAGAGCACAGGGACTCTCCTACGAGCAGTACTTC	CATSRAQGLSYEQYF
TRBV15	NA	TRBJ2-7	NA	TGTGCCACCGGACAATTCGGGCCGACCTACGAGCAGTACTTC	CATGQFGPTYEQYF
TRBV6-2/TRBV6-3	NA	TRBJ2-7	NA	TGTGCCAGCAGTTACTCGTTAGAGCAGTACTTC	CASSYSLEQYF
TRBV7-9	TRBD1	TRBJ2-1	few	TGTGCCAGCGACAGGGGTACTGTCAATGAGCAGTTCTTC	CASDRGTVNEQFF
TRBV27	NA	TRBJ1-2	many	TGTGCCAGCAGTTTAAGCCCCGGGCCAGGGAGGGACGGCTACACCTTC	CASSLSPGPGRDGYTF
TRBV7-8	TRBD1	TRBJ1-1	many	TGTGCCAGCCGGGACAGGAACACTGAAGCTTTCTTT	CASRDRNTEAFF
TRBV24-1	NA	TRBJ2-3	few	TGTGCCACCAGTGATAGAGGAGGAACAGATACGCAGTATTTT	CATSDRGGTDTQYF
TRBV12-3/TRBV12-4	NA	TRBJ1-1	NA	TGTGCCAGCAGTTCCAGGGTGACTGAAGCTTTCTTT	CASSSRVTEAFF
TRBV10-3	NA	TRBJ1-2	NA	TGTGCCATCAGTGCGAGGGACGGTCGATCCTATGGCTACACCTTC	CAISARDGRSYGYTF
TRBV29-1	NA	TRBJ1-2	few	TGCAGCGTTAAACAGTCCCGCTATGGCTACACCTTC	CSVKQSRYGYTF
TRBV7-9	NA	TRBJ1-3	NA	TGTGCCAGCAGCCCCCGGGACAATGGAAACACCATATATTTT	CASSPRDNGNTIYF